Presented here are 6 T cell receptor beta chains from one specimen sequenced in a study of shared clonotypes between healthy human individuals. Method: immunoSEQ multiplex PCR; TCRdb's copy keeps in-frame clones and lacks some. The sample has some 1,600,000 clones; around 98% are singletons. The sample was naive CD4+ T cells sorted from blood. Subset specified: CD45RA+ positively selected. These receptors were taken from a man younger than 40 in good health.

V gene TRBV29-1 combines with J gene TRBJ1-4, with 11 positions matching TRBD1. This CDR3 spans 13 amino acids. Germline CDR1 SQVTM, CDR2 ANQGSEA. Trimming removed 4 bases from V and 5 bases from J; junction bases left unmatched: 0. CDR3 coding DNA: TGCAGCGTTGGGGACAGGGGGAATGAAAAACTGTTTTTT. It codes for CSVGDRGNEKLFF.

This chain links TRBV5-1 with TRBJ2-7; 8 bases match TRBD2. Per the germline V gene, CDR1 is SGHRS and CDR2 is YFSETQ. V trimming: 3 bases; J trimming: 7 bases; junction bases outside the gene matches: 12. The CDR3 runs to 15 residues. The CDR3 region has the DNA TGCGCCAGCAGCTCCGGGGGGGACGGGGGTGCTGAGCAGTACTTC. Translated, it gives CASSSGGDGGAEQYF. Complete variable domain (other parts from reference TRBV5-1 and TRBJ2-7): KAGVTQTPRYLIKTRGQQVTLSCSPISGHRSVSWYQQTPGQGLQFLFEYFSETQRNKGNFPGRFSGRQFSNSRSEMNVSTLELGDSALYLCASSSGGDGGAEQYFGPGTRLTVT.

This rearrangement joins TRBV2 to TRBJ2-2, with D unresolved. The CDR3 spans 14 residues. CDR1 and CDR2 from the germline V gene are SNHLY and FYNNEI. V was clipped by 7 bases and J by 2 bases, with 11 bases between them. CDR3 loop: CASTQVTNTGELFF. The CDR3 DNA reads TGTGCCAGCACCCAGGTGACTAACACCGGGGAGCTGTTTTTT.

The V and J genes are TRBV30 and TRBJ2-4, with TRBD1 identical over 7 bases. The germline gives CDR1 GTSNPN, CDR2 SVGIG (reference sequence). The CDR3 is made up of 16 amino acids. The CDR3: CAVGQLGVGTKNIQYF. The CDR3, as DNA: TGTGCGGTGGGACAGTTGGGGGTGGGAACCAAAAACATTCAGTACTTC.

V usage is TRBV6-1 and J usage is TRBJ1-1; D unclear. CDR1 is MNHNS and CDR2 is SASEGT in the germline V gene. This CDR3 is built from 12 residues. The V gene lost 5 bases and the J gene lost 7 bases, with 11 bases spanning the gap. This chain's CDR3 is CASSLMAIEAFF. CDR3 DNA sequence: TGTGCCAGCAGTCTTATGGCCATTGAAGCTTTCTTT.

V gene TRBV6-1 combines with J gene TRBJ1-5, with 8 bases matching TRBD1. Germline values: CDR1 MNHNS, CDR2 SASEGT. The CDR3 length is 14 residues. The V gene end was trimmed by 5 bases and the J gene end by 4 bases; junction bases not matched to a gene: 4. CDR3 sequence reads: CASSLDRANQPQHF. The CDR3 bases are TGTGCCAGCAGTTTGGACAGGGCTAATCAGCCCCAGCATTTT.